This TCR beta chain was identified during a study of cytomegalovirus exposure and HLA in healthy donors. Looking at the study overall: An earlier analysis identified 120 million or so unique TCR beta sequences in about 179 million T cells. Study findings and constraints: Donors were assumed by presence/absence analyses to have roughly uniform sequencing depth. A further, later analysis showed that HLA-associated TCR beta chains (compared with equally common others) were more clonally expanded. An analysis that was carried out later associated some 17,000 TCR beta sequences with HLA alleles at 0.05 false discovery rate.

A note on this clone: Its antigen is still unknown.

The PCR contained 60 Vbeta and 13 Jbeta primers. The table came from immunoSEQ multiplex PCR; TCRdb's copy has only in-frame clones and leaves some out. This sample has around 120,000 clones, with roughly 69% found just once. CDR3 length: 14 residues. V lost 8 bases and J lost 0, with 14 bases in between. The germline V gene encodes CDR1 SEHNR and CDR2 FQNEAQ (reference sequence). This TCR was sampled from a man aged 45-60 years in good health and CMV-seropositive. The chain has TRBV7-9 and TRBJ2-7; possibly TRBD1 for D (6 bases). Sequencing used PBMCs. The CDR3 DNA sequence: TGTGCCAGCTCGGACAGAGTAGTCTCCTACGAGCAGTACTTC. Translation gives CASSDRVVSYEQYF. Based on the CDR3 plus reference TRBV7-9 and TRBJ2-7, the full variable domain is DTGVSQNPRHKITKRGQNVTFRCDPISEHNRLYWYRQTLGQGPEFLTYFQNEAQLEKSRLLSDRFSAERPKGSFSTLEIQRTEQGDSAMYLCASSDRVVSYEQYFGPGTRLTVT.